Below are 25 T cell receptor beta chains sequenced from a single sample in a study of identical twins. TCRdb independently ran MiXCR on the 5' RACE reads; one entry per CDR3 protein. Found here are hundreds of thousands of distinct CDR3 sequences, 21% of them singletons; the top ten hold 4% to 5.5%. This sample was shared with a second study, whose subject was T cells expressing NK-cell markers.

The material sequenced was PBMCs. These receptors were obtained from a young woman in good health.

This clonotype has more than one count but fewer than ten. V usage is TRBV5-1 and J usage is TRBJ2-7; a weak D match, TRBD1 (6 bases). The CDR3 length is 14 residues. The V gene lost 5 bases and the J gene lost 2 bases, with 14 bases spanning the gap. Germline V CDR1 and CDR2: SGHRS, YFSETQ. The CDR3 DNA sequence: TGCGCCAGCAGACAAGAGACAGGCCCCTACGAGCAGTACTTC. Translation gives CASRQETGPYEQYF.

This clonotype was seen only a few times. This chain joins TRBV9 and TRBJ2-7, with D possibly being TRBD2 (5 bases). Trimming removed 4 bases at V and 2 bases at J, with 19 bases between. This CDR3 contains 16 residues. The V gene's germline CDR1 is SGDLS and CDR2 YYNGEE. Here the CDR3 reads CASSRSDSPGTYEQYF. The CDR3 nucleotides are TGTGCCAGCAGCCGCTCCGATTCTCCGGGAACCTACGAGCAGTACTTC.

Of note for this clonotype: The junction and the germline gene differ at one end; a read error may be behind it. The rearrangement joins TRBV3-1 to TRBJ2-3, with 12 bases lining up with TRBD2. Germline loops: CDR1 LGHDT, CDR2 YNNKEL (reference sequence). The CDR3 spans 15 residues. As DNA, the CDR3 is TGTGCCAGCGGTCTAGCGGGAGGGCCCCCGGATACGCAGTGTTTT. This encodes CASGLAGGPPDTQCF.

This clonotype was detected ten times or more. This sequence joins TRBV7-9 and TRBJ1-5; 7 nucleotides agree with TRBD1. With 5 bases clipped from V and 3 bases from J, the junction kept 4 bases outside the gene matches. Germline V gives CDR1 SEHNR, CDR2 FQNEAQ (reference sequence). The CDR3 length is 14 residues. CDR3 loop: CASSAGGNNQPQHF. The CDR3 DNA is TGTGCCAGCAGCGCAGGGGGGAACAATCAGCCCCAGCATTTT. Complete variable domain (other parts from reference TRBV7-9 and TRBJ1-5): DTGVSQNPRHKITKRGQNVTFRCDPISEHNRLYWYRQTLGQGPEFLTYFQNEAQLEKSRLLSDRFSAERPKGSFSTLEIQRTEQGDSAMYLCASSAGGNNQPQHFGDGTRLSIL.

The V call is TRBV20-1, the J call TRBJ2-1, with 7 nucleotides matching TRBD2. V gave up 6 bases and J gave up 3 bases; unmatched junction bases: 14. The CDR3 totals 16 residues. CDR1 DFQATT and CDR2 SNEGSKA come from the germline V gene (reference sequence). Here the CDR3 DNA reads TGCAGTGCCTCATTGCGGGCTAGCGGATACTACAATGAGCAGTTCTTC. Translation: CSASLRASGYYNEQFF.

J is TRBJ2-1 and V is TRBV6-2 or TRBV6-3; the match to TRBD2 covers 14 bases. The CDR3 has 20 amino acids. The germline V gene has CDR1 MNHEY and CDR2 SVGEGT. V was clipped by 2 bases and J by 2 bases; unmatched bases: 11. This CDR3 reads CASSYDGTSGRRGAYNEQFF. Written as DNA, the CDR3 is TGTGCCAGCAGTTACGACGGGACTAGCGGGAGACGGGGGGCCTACAATGAGCAGTTCTTC.

This clonotype was detected ten times or more. The rearrangement links TRBV5-1 to TRBJ2-5, with 11 bases matching TRBD2. This CDR3 region has 15 residues. Losses at the gene ends were 1 base for V and 5 bases for J; bases not matched to a gene: 4. Germline lookup yields CDR1 SGHRS and CDR2 YFSETQ. Written as DNA, the CDR3 is TGCGCCAGCAGCTTGCTACTAGCGGGAGTGGAGACCCAGTACTTC. Its translation: CASSLLLAGVETQYF.

This clonotype was detected only a few times. This chain links TRBV10-3 with TRBJ2-6, with D perhaps TRBD1 (5 bases). CDR3 size: 18 residues. Germline loops: CDR1 ENHRY, CDR2 SYGVKD. CDR3 DNA sequence: TGTGCATCAAGTGGTTGGGGCAGCGAAATATCTGGGGCCAACGTCCTGACTTTC. Its protein is CASSGWGSEISGANVLTF.

The chain joins TRBV19 to TRBJ1-5; 9 bases map to TRBD1. The trim removed 5 bases at V and 11 bases at J, leaving 7 bases unmatched. The CDR3 covers 13 residues. Germline V gene sequence: CDR1 LNHDA, CDR2 SQIVND (reference sequence). Written as DNA, the CDR3 is TGTGCCAGTAGTCCGGGACAGGGCCCGGCCCAGCATTTT. Encoded protein: CASSPGQGPAQHF.

The J gene is TRBJ1-2, the V gene TRBV27, with D perhaps matching TRBD1 (6 bases). The CDR3 runs to 15 residues. Germline V gene sequence: CDR1 MNHEY, CDR2 SMNVEV (reference sequence). V lost 7 bases, J lost 4 bases, and 19 bases lay in between. The CDR3, as DNA: TGTGCCAGCAAGACGGACAGAGATTTCTTCTATGGCTACACCTTC. The encoded protein is CASKTDRDFFYGYTF.

The J gene is TRBJ2-7, the V gene TRBV13, with TRBD1 as a possible D gene (6 bases). V lost 3 bases and J 1 base, leaving 7 bases between the germline ends. Per germline, CDR1 PRHDT and CDR2 FYEKMQ (reference sequence). The CDR3 loop spans 13 amino acids. This CDR3 reads CASSFQGSYEQYF. In DNA, the CDR3 is TGTGCCAGCAGCTTCCAGGGGTCCTACGAGCAGTACTTC.

This clonotype was recorded a few times. This chain connects TRBV12-3 or TRBV12-4 to TRBJ1-1, with D uncertain. This CDR3 spans 11 amino acids. Trimming left V 3 bases short and J 11 bases short, with 10 bases between. The CDR3 DNA sequence: TGTGCCAGCAGTTTTGGCAGAACGGCTTTCTTT. Its translation: CASSFGRTAFF.

This sequence joins TRBV5-1 and TRBJ2-1, with D perhaps matching TRBD1 (6 bases). Looked up from germline, CDR1 is SGHRS and CDR2 is YFSETQ. The ends were cut back, 0 bases at V and 7 bases at J, with 14 bases in the middle. The CDR3 has 15 residues. CDR3 coding DNA: TGCGCCAGCAGCTTGGGTACCAGGGGTGGGAATGAGCAGTTCTTC. Amino acid sequence: CASSLGTRGGNEQFF.

The rearrangement links TRBV6-1 to TRBJ2-1, with D perhaps matching TRBD2 (5 bases). CDR1 MNHNS and CDR2 SASEGT come from the germline V gene. The ends were cut back, 9 bases at V and 9 bases at J, with 24 bases in the middle. The CDR3 extends over 15 amino acids. Here the CDR3 reads CASTSPDFWSGEQFF. CDR3 in DNA: TGTGCCAGTACGAGTCCGGACTTTTGGTCGGGTGAGCAGTTCTTC.

The chain joins TRBV20-1 to TRBJ1-5; D is uncertain. This CDR3 has 12 amino acids. Trimming took 2 bases from V and 7 from J, leaving 9 bases between them. Looked up from germline, CDR1 is DFQATT and CDR2 is SNEGSKA (reference sequence). The CDR3 region has the DNA TGCAGTGCTAGATCAGGAGAACAGCCCCAGCATTTT. Its translation is CSARSGEQPQHF.

The V call is TRBV6-2 or TRBV6-3, the J call TRBJ2-1; D unresolved. CDR3 size: 16 residues. CDR1 is MNHEY and CDR2 is SVGEGT in the germline V gene. V was clipped by 0 bases and J by 4 bases, with 13 bases between them. For the CDR3, the DNA is TGTGCCAGCAGTTACTCCGGGTGGCAAGTATACAATGAGCAGTTCTTC. Protein sequence: CASSYSGWQVYNEQFF.

This clonotype was detected many times. V and J are TRBV12-3 or TRBV12-4 and TRBJ2-1; the match to TRBD2 covers 8 bases. CDR3 length: 12 amino acids. Trimming took 5 bases from V and 15 from J; bases not matched to a gene: 9. CDR3 DNA: TGTGCCAGCAGTACTTCAGCGGGGGTGCCGTTCTTC. This encodes CASSTSAGVPFF.

The rearrangement links TRBV2 to TRBJ2-2, with D unclear. This CDR3 is built from 14 residues. Germline V gene data show CDR1 as SNHLY and CDR2 as FYNNEI. Trimming took 7 bases from V and 1 from J, leaving 10 bases between them. In DNA form, the CDR3 reads TGTGCCAGCATTCTCGAAAGGAACACCGGGGAGCTGTTTTTT. Its protein is CASILERNTGELFF.

The sample holds many counts of this clonotype. The germline gene is not matched at one end of the junction; a read error may be the cause. This chain links TRBV5-1 with TRBJ2-2; 10 bases line up with TRBD1. Germline V gene data show CDR1 as SGHRS and CDR2 as YFSETQ. This CDR3 has 15 residues. CDR3 protein: CASSDGTGDTGELFF. The CDR3 region has the DNA TGTGCCAGCAGTGACGGGACAGGGGACACCGGGGAGCTGTTTTTT.

This clonotype was seen more than once but under ten times. The V and J genes are TRBV7-2 and TRBJ2-2; D is undetermined. This CDR3 comprises 14 residues. Trimming removed 5 bases at V and 7 bases at J, with 14 bases between. Germline lookup yields CDR1 SGHTA and CDR2 FQGNSA. DNA for the CDR3: TGTGCCAGCAGCCTTGGCCATCTGTACGGGGAGCTGTTTTTT. It specifies CASSLGHLYGELFF.

CDR3 DNA: TGTGCCAGCAGCCCTGGGACAGGGGGAGGCACAGATACGCAGTATTTT. This gives the protein CASSPGTGGGTDTQYF. This chain uses TRBV4-2 with TRBJ2-3; 11 bases map to TRBD1. CDR1 is LGHNA and CDR2 is YNFKEQ in the germline V gene. The CDR3 covers 16 residues. With 4 bases clipped from V and 1 base from J, the junction kept 4 bases outside the gene matches.

The chain uses TRBV5-1 and TRBJ2-7; the match to TRBD1 covers 8 bases. Germline V gives CDR1 SGHRS, CDR2 YFSETQ. The junction had 4 bases not matched to a gene; V was cut back by 0 bases and J by 5 bases. The CDR3 runs to 14 residues. The CDR3 DNA follows: TGCGCCAGCAGCTTGGGGGACAGGAGAGACGAGCAGTACTTC. Protein product: CASSLGDRRDEQYF.

This rearrangement joins TRBV3-1 to TRBJ2-7; D perhaps matches TRBD2 (6 bases). CDR3 length: 15 amino acids. Trimming left V 1 base short and J 4 bases short, with 14 bases between. Germline-derived CDR1 and CDR2 are LGHDT and YNNKEL (reference sequence). CDR3 region: CASSQVFGTQYEQYF. The CDR3 DNA is TGTGCCAGCAGCCAAGTGTTCGGGACTCAATACGAGCAGTACTTC.

There are a few counts of this clonotype. V usage is TRBV10-3 and J usage is TRBJ1-5; D is perhaps TRBD1 (6 bases). CDR1 is ENHRY, CDR2 SYGVKD, per germline. This CDR3 is built from 17 residues. V was clipped by 0 bases and J by 3 bases, with 15 bases between them. The CDR3 reads CAISESIRTDDNQPQHF. CDR3 in DNA: TGTGCCATCAGTGAGTCAATTCGGACAGATGACAATCAGCCCCAGCATTTT.

This chain uses TRBV6-5 with TRBJ2-7; no clear D gene. This CDR3 is built from 13 residues. CDR1 and CDR2 (germline): MNHEY, SVGAGI. Trimming cost V 2 bases and J 3 bases, with 8 bases left between them. CDR3 sequence (DNA): TGTGCCAGCAGTTACAACAGCCTCTACGAGCAGTACTTC. Its translation: CASSYNSLYEQYF.